This entry lists 2 T cell receptor beta chains sequenced from one sample in a study of early T cells in non-severe SARS-CoV-2 infection (dated by TCRdb to about 2021). The library was made by 5' RACE. TCRdb lists the instrument as NextSeq 500. TCRdb passed the public sequencing reads through fastp at Q25 and MiXCR, retaining productive beta sequences. A single entry per CDR3 protein holds the most common genes and DNA from its merged rows. The table for this sample lists 75,000 to 100,000 distinct CDR3 sequences; 14% to 15% of them were counted only once. Less than 0.6% of the sample comes from the top ten. The material sequenced was whole blood. The receptor source for this set is an adult who was a healthcare worker with PCR-confirmed SARS-CoV-2 infection or an uninfected control (not recorded which).

This clonotype was detected only a few times. CDR3 nucleotides: TGTGCTAGTGGTTTGAACCGGGGAAATCTTCCAGATACGCAGTATTTT. Its protein is CASGLNRGNLPDTQYF. The rearrangement uses TRBV12-5 and TRBJ2-3, with a tentative D call TRBD2 (5 bases). V lost 2 bases, J lost 4 bases, and 16 bases lay in between. The CDR3 covers 16 residues. Germline-derived CDR1 and CDR2 are LGHNT and FRNRAP.

The chain links TRBV6-6 to TRBJ2-1; 12 bases are a match to TRBD1. Trimming cost V 5 bases and J 0 bases; bases outside gene matches: 5. The V gene's germline CDR1 is MNHNY and CDR2 SVGAGI (reference sequence). The CDR3 covers 17 residues. The CDR3 region is CASSPGQGAGSYNEQFF. Written as DNA, the CDR3 is TGTGCCAGCAGTCCGGGACAGGGGGCGGGCTCCTACAATGAGCAGTTCTTC.